Sequencing of this TCR beta chain was carried out in a study of beta chain features in type 1 diabetes. Study results and caveats: The naive, central memory and Treg TCRB repertoires of patients appeared to be more similar to one another than those of healthy donors. Moderately but significantly shorter TCRB CDR3s were found in Type 1 diabetes patients in all four CD4+ subsets.

Notes on this clone: Its antigen is as yet unknown.

Trimming took off 3 bases at V and 0 bases at J, with 15 bases between the two ends. The CDR3 has 16 residues. Germline CDR1 reads MNHEY; CDR2 reads SMNVEV (reference sequence). The study reverse transcribed the entire isolated RNA, so it sequenced expressed TCRB transcripts. Here immunoSEQ multiplex PCR was the method, and the copy in TCRdb shows in-frame clones only, minus some. The sample records some 15,000 clones, more than 65% being singletons. This sequence was found in a man aged 25 to 45 with type 1 diabetes. The chain couples TRBV27 to TRBJ2-7, with D perhaps matching TRBD1 (5 bases). The sample consisted of Tregs from blood. In DNA, the CDR3 is TGTGCCAGCAGTTTTTTGCGACGTGACAGCTCCTACGAGCAGTACTTC. Amino acids: CASSFLRRDSSYEQYF.